These T cell receptor beta chains were read from a single sample in a study of beta chain features in type 1 diabetes. Some clones are missing from TCRdb's copy, which holds only in-frame ones; the method was immunoSEQ multiplex PCR. The sample holds some 230,000 clones, over 8.5% seen once. The specimen sequenced was naive CD4+ T cells from blood. The receptors were sampled from a woman aged 18-30 years in good health. The CDR3 runs from the conserved cysteine through the conserved F or W. A D gene is named only where the DNA matches it firmly. Expanded clones get a size class; other rows say once, few or many, or leave the size out.

DNA | CDR3 | V | size | D | J
TGTGCCACCCAAGGGGCTGCTAATGAAAAACTGTTTTTT | CATQGAANEKLFF | TRBV6-5 | . | . | TRBJ1-4
TGTGCCAGCAGCGAAACGGTCCCAAAAGGCTACACCTTC | CASSETVPKGYTF | TRBV11-2 | . | . | TRBJ1-2
TGTGCCAGCAGCTCACTAGCGGGAGTGTGGGGTGAGCAGTTCTTC | CASSSLAGVWGEQFF | TRBV7-2 | . | TRBD2 | TRBJ2-1
TGTGCCAGCAGTACAGGACAGAACCCTGGAAACACCATATATTTT | CASSTGQNPGNTIYF | TRBV6-1 | . | . | TRBJ1-3
TGTGCCAGCAGTCCTGACAGGGGGCGCGGGCAGCCCCAGCATTTT | CASSPDRGRGQPQHF | TRBV2 | . | TRBD1 | TRBJ1-5
TGCGCCAGCAGCTTGGAGCCGCTAGCGGGGGATTCCTACGAGCAGTACTTC | CASSLEPLAGDSYEQYF | TRBV5-1 | few | TRBD2 | TRBJ2-7
TGTGCTAGTGGTTTCCCCCTACAGTATACGCAGTATTTT | CASGFPLQYTQYF | TRBV12-5 | . | . | TRBJ2-3
TGCAGCGTGAACAGGGGCGGTGGACGAGAGACCCAGTACTTC | CSVNRGGGRETQYF | TRBV29-1 | . | TRBD1 | TRBJ2-5
TGTGCCAGCAGCCCACAGGGGCAAGAGACCCAGTACTTC | CASSPQGQETQYF | TRBV7-3 | few | TRBD1 | TRBJ2-5
TGTGCCACTCAGACAGGGCTCACCGGGGAGCTGTTTTTT | CATQTGLTGELFF | TRBV10-3 | . | TRBD1 | TRBJ2-2
TGCGCCAGCAGCTTTGCGGAAGACACTGAAGCTTTCTTT | CASSFAEDTEAFF | TRBV5-1 | . | . | TRBJ1-1
TGTGCCAGTAGCTCACAGGGGGTTTTTGGTCAGCCCCAGCATTTT | CASSSQGVFGQPQHF | TRBV19 | . | TRBD1 | TRBJ1-5
TGTGCCAGCAGCTTTCCCGACAGGGCGATATTGGGACACTATGGCTACACCTTC | CASSFPDRAILGHYGYTF | TRBV5-4 | few | TRBD1 | TRBJ1-2
TGTGCCAGCACATCGGGACAGGGGGGTCGGAACACTGAAGCTTTCTTT | CASTSGQGGRNTEAFF | TRBV2 | . | TRBD1 | TRBJ1-1
TGTGCCAGCAGCACCCGGACAGGGACGGCTAACTATGGCTACACCTTC | CASSTRTGTANYGYTF | TRBV11-2 | few | TRBD1 | TRBJ1-2
TGTACCAGCAGCTTAGAAGTAGCCTCCACAGATACGCAGTATTTT | CTSSLEVASTDTQYF | TRBV7-2 | . | . | TRBJ2-3
TGCGCCAGCAGCCTACTAGCGGGTTACAATGAGCAGTTCTTC | CASSLLAGYNEQFF | TRBV5-1 | . | TRBD2 | TRBJ2-1
TGCGCCAGCAGCTTGGAGAGCGGGACCTACGAGCAGTACTTC | CASSLESGTYEQYF | TRBV5-1 | few | TRBD2 | TRBJ2-7
TGCGCCAGCAGCATAACTAGCGGGACCTACAATGAGCAGTTCTTC | CASSITSGTYNEQFF | TRBV5-1 | few | TRBD2 | TRBJ2-1
TGTGCCAGTAGCCCTAGGACAGGGCGACAGACCCAGTACTTC | CASSPRTGRQTQYF | TRBV19 | . | TRBD1 | TRBJ2-5
TGTGCCAGCAGCGTAGCCCCGCCCGGGGAGGGAGATACGCAGTATTTT | CASSVAPPGEGDTQYF | TRBV9 | few | TRBD2 | TRBJ2-3
TGCAGCGTTGAACTACGCGACCGGAGCTCCTACGAGCAGTACTTC | CSVELRDRSSYEQYF | TRBV29-1 | few | . | TRBJ2-7
TGTGCCAGCATGAGGCGGGGCAGGGGGTTCGATACGCAGTATTTT | CASMRRGRGFDTQYF | TRBV2 | . | . | TRBJ2-3
TGTGCCAGCAGCGTTCGGTCCCTCACCGGGGAGCTGTTTTTT | CASSVRSLTGELFF | TRBV9 | . | . | TRBJ2-2
TGTGCCAGCAGCCGGGACAACCCCACCGGGGAGCTGTTTTTT | CASSRDNPTGELFF | TRBV7-9 | few | . | TRBJ2-2
TGTGCCAGCGAGGGCAGGGGAGTCACTGAAGCTTTCTTT | CASEGRGVTEAFF | TRBV18 | few | . | TRBJ1-1
TGTGCCATCAGTGTCTTAGCGGTCACAGATACGCAGTATTTT | CAISVLAVTDTQYF | TRBV10-3 | many | . | TRBJ2-3
TGCGCCAGCAGCTTGGCCGGACCGGGGGGCCGGGAGACCCAGTACTTC | CASSLAGPGGRETQYF | TRBV5-1 | . | . | TRBJ2-5
TGTGCCAGCAGCACGGGTAACACTGAAGCTTTCTTT | CASSTGNTEAFF | TRBV5-4 | . | . | TRBJ1-1
TGTGCCAGCAGTGCCCGGGACAGGCGCGTCGACGAGCAGTACTTC | CASSARDRRVDEQYF | TRBV25-1 | few | TRBD1 | TRBJ2-7
TGTGCCAGCAGTGATTTGACAGGGGACGGCTACACCTTC | CASSDLTGDGYTF | TRBV2 | few | TRBD1 | TRBJ1-2
TGTGCCAGCAGCTCACACGAATTGACTCCGCGACTGTGGGAGACCCAGTACTTC | CASSSHELTPRLWETQYF | TRBV7-2 | . | . | TRBJ2-5
TGTGCCAGTAGTATCCGGCGGGAAGAGACCCAGTACTTC | CASSIRREETQYF | TRBV19 | . | . | TRBJ2-5
TGTGCCAGCAGCCTCCTTGGGACAGCCAACTATGGCTACACCTTC | CASSLLGTANYGYTF | TRBV11-2 | few | TRBD1 | TRBJ1-2
TGTGCCAGCAGGAGCTTGAACACTGAAGCTTTCTTT | CASRSLNTEAFF | TRBV5-4 | few | . | TRBJ1-1
TGCAGCGCTGCTCGTAGCACTGAAGCTTTCTTT | CSAARSTEAFF | TRBV29-1 | few | . | TRBJ1-1
TGCGCCAGCAGCCTCGGGGTAGCGGGAGGTGGAGAGACCCAGTACTTC | CASSLGVAGGGETQYF | TRBV5-1 | few | TRBD2 | TRBJ2-5